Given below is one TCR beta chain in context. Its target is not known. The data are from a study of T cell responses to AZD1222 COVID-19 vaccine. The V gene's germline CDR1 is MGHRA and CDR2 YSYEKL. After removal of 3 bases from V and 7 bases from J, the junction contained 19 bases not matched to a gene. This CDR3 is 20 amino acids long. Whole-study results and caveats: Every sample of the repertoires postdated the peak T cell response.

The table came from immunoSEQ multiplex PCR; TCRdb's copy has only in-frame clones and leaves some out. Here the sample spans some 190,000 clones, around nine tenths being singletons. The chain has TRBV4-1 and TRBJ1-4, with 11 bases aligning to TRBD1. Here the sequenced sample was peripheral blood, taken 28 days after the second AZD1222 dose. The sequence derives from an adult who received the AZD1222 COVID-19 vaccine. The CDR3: CASSHGAGTGGLRQGEKLFF. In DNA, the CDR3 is TGCGCCAGCAGCCATGGAGCCGGGACAGGGGGTCTGAGGCAGGGTGAAAAACTGTTTTTT.